These 5 T cell receptor beta chains came from one sample sequenced in a study of response to subunit inactivated influenza vaccine. TCRdb passed the RT-PCR reads through MiXCR, listing each CDR3 protein once. The sample lists some 600,000 distinct CDR3 sequences; 14% were seen once. The sequences come from PBMCs from blood, collected 14 to 15 days before vaccination. The source is a man aged 50 to 59 who received an inactivated influenza vaccine.

This clonotype was picked up a small number of times. The chain uses TRBV7-9 and TRBJ2-7, with D unresolved. The germline V and J ends were trimmed by 3 bases and 5 bases, with 5 bases remaining between them. The CDR3 is made up of 11 amino acids. Germline V gene data show CDR1 as SEHNR and CDR2 as FQNEAQ (reference sequence). In DNA, the CDR3 is TGTGCCAGCAGCTTTAAGAACGAGCAGTACTTC. It is translated as CASSFKNEQYF.

The rearrangement joins TRBV7-9 to TRBJ2-4; the D is unclear. Trimming left V 0 bases short and J 0 bases short, with 3 bases between. From germline, CDR1 is SEHNR and CDR2 FQNEAQ (reference sequence). This CDR3 region has 14 residues. This CDR3 reads CASSLAEAKNIQYF. The CDR3 nucleotides read TGTGCCAGCAGCTTAGCGGAAGCCAAAAACATTCAGTACTTC.

The chain couples TRBV7-9 to TRBJ2-3, with 10 nucleotides matching TRBD2. The CDR3 runs to 15 residues. J lost 6 bases, V lost 5 bases, and 8 bases had no gene match. Germline-derived CDR1 and CDR2 are SEHNR and FQNEAQ (reference sequence). CDR3 sequence (DNA): TGTGCCAGCAGCACCCTAGCGGGGGCGAGGGATACGCAGTATTTT. This sequence encodes CASSTLAGARDTQYF.

This clonotype was counted many times. The chain couples TRBV7-8 to TRBJ2-1, with 14 bases lining up with TRBD2. The length of the CDR3 is 15 residues. Germline trimming cut 5 bases from V and 9 bases from J; bases unmatched to any gene: 6. Germline lookup yields CDR1 SGHVS and CDR2 FQNEAQ. The CDR3 bases are TGTGCCAGCAGCCCGGGGGGACTAGCGGGAGTTGAGCAGTTCTTC. This codes for CASSPGGLAGVEQFF.

This clonotype was detected ten times or more. V usage is TRBV15 and J usage is TRBJ2-7; the match to TRBD1 covers 7 bases. Germline V gives CDR1 LNHNV, CDR2 YYDKDF (reference sequence). Trimming cost V 6 bases and J 6 bases; bases outside gene matches: 8. The CDR3 loop spans 13 amino acids. This CDR3 reads CATRRQGLGEQYF. For the CDR3, the DNA is TGTGCCACCAGGAGACAGGGCTTAGGCGAGCAGTACTTC.